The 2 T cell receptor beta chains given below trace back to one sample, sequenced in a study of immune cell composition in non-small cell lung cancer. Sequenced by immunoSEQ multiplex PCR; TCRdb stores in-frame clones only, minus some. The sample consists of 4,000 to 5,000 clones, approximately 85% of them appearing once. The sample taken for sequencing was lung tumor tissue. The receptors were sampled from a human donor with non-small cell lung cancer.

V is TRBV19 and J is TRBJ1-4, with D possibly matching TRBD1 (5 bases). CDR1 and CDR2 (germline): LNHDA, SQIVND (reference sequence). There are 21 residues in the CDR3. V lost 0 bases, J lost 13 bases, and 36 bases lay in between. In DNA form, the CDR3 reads TGTGCCAGTAGTATAGATCCCGACAGCCGACTTTCCTCGCCGGAGCGTGAGAGACTGTTTTTT. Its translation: CASSIDPDSRLSSPERERLFF.

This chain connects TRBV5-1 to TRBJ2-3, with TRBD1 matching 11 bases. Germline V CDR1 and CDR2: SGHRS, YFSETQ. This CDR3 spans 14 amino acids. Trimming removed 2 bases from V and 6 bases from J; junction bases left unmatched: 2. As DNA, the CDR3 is TGCGCCAGCAGCTTTGGACAGGGGGCGGATACGCAGTATTTT. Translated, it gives CASSFGQGADTQYF.